This record concerns one TCR beta chain sequence. Its cognate antigen has yet to be identified. No qualities accompany the bases; no much larger clone lies one base away. The junction shows trimming of 6 bases on V and 4 bases on J, and the gene matches do not reach 3 bases of it. The CDR3 contains 14 residues, cysteine and phenylalanine counted. Of the read, only the CDR3 DNA is kept; its 42 bases are in frame from base 1. The germline V gene (reference sequence) specifies WNHNN as CDR1 and SYGVQD as CDR2. This record belongs to a study of early T cells in non-severe SARS-CoV-2 infection (dated by TCRdb to the early 2020s). At the level of the whole study: TCR sequencing used bulk RNA from unsorted whole blood, so alpha and beta chains could not be paired.

The library was made by 5' RACE. Sequencing relied on a NextSeq 500. The TCR library protocol attached unique molecular identifiers to individual cDNA molecules to correct for sequencing error and PCR bias. Both TCR alpha and beta chains were sequenced, and tight co-correlation was observed between alpha and beta sequence abundances in each sample. On the authors' methods: Decombinator V4 was used to perform V gene, J gene and CDR3 annotation of TCR sequences. TCRs were defined as expanded if a significant change between any two time points was detected under a Poisson model with p below 0.0001. TCR abundances were normalised to the total number of TCRs sequenced in each sample and reported as counts per million. MAIT TCRs were defined by TRAV1-2 paired with TRAJ12, TRAJ20 or TRAJ33, and iNKT TCRs by TRAV10 paired with TRAJ18. VDJdb, accessed 1 November 2021, was searched for CMV, EBV and SARS-CoV-2 annotated TCRs, with TCRs annotated for multiple antigens excluded. TCRdb reworked the public reads: Q25 trimming with fastp, MiXCR clone assembly, productive beta chains retained. A single entry per CDR3 protein holds the most common genes and DNA from its merged rows. What appears here as the V and J calls and clone size reflects TCRdb's work, not the paper's. The sample table records 25,000 to 35,000 distinct CDR3 sequences; approximately 5% of these occur just once. The ten largest clones take up roughly 13% of the sample.

The study was a case-control design nested within a healthcare worker cohort in London, UK, with weekly nasopharyngeal swab PCR tests and blood sampling. Healthcare workers were recruited during the week of the UK lockdown, between 23 and 31 March 2020, and followed weekly for up to 16 weeks. Overall study outcomes, separate from this receptor: Matching against VDJdb was skewed toward anti-spike CD8 responses, likely underestimated virus-specific expansions, and missed private and CD4 specificities.

The chain was built from TRBV10-1 and TRBJ2-1; 10 bases in between match TRBD2. The receptor was isolated from an adult who was a healthcare worker with PCR-confirmed SARS-CoV-2 infection or an uninfected control (not recorded which). Input material: whole blood. The DNA is as follows: TGCGCCAGCAGAACTAGCGGGGTTTACAATGAGCAGTTCTTC. The resulting protein is CASRTSGVYNEQFF.